This is a list of T cell receptor beta chains from one sample in a study of blood T cell repertoires in COVID-19. The assay was immunoSEQ multiplex PCR, and TCRdb's table has in-frame clones only and misses some. The sample contains approximately 260,000 clones, over 80% of which appear only once. Sequencing input: peripheral blood. The source is a woman in her 70s with COVID-19, enrolled during active disease. Each CDR3 is given with its conserved first and last residue. D genes are given only for firm matches. Some rows have no size entry. The others give once, few or many, or a class for an expanded clone.

d_gene: TRBD1; abundance: .; j_gene: TRBJ2-7; v_gene: TRBV28; len: 14; CDR3nt: TGTGCCAGCAGTGCTACCGGGACAGGGCGCGAGCAGTACTTC; CDR3aa: CASSATGTGREQYF
d_gene: .; abundance: .; j_gene: TRBJ1-2; v_gene: TRBV5-4; len: 13; CDR3nt: TGTGCCAGCAGCTTGAGCCGGACGGGGGGCTACACCTTC; CDR3aa: CASSLSRTGGYTF
d_gene: .; abundance: once; j_gene: TRBJ2-2; v_gene: TRBV18; len: 15; CDR3nt: TGTGCCAGCTCCATAGGCGGAGGGGAGACCGGGGAGCTGTTTTTT; CDR3aa: CASSIGGGETGELFF
d_gene: .; abundance: .; j_gene: TRBJ2-3; v_gene: TRBV10-3; len: 13; CDR3nt: TGTGCCATCAGGGGGACAAGAGTAAGTACGCAGTATTTT; CDR3aa: CAIRGTRVSTQYF
d_gene: TRBD1; abundance: .; j_gene: TRBJ1-1; v_gene: TRBV7-9; len: 17; CDR3nt: TGTGCCAGCAGCTTAGAACGATACAGGGGGATGAACACTGAAGCTTTCTTT; CDR3aa: CASSLERYRGMNTEAFF
d_gene: .; abundance: .; j_gene: TRBJ2-5; v_gene: TRBV14; len: 15; CDR3nt: TGTGCCAGCTTTTCGGGATACATTCGAGGGGAGACCCAGTACTTC; CDR3aa: CASFSGYIRGETQYF
d_gene: .; abundance: once; j_gene: TRBJ1-2; v_gene: TRBV7-9; len: 15; CDR3nt: TGTGCCAGCAGCTTAGGCGGGACGGCTGACTATGGCTACACCTTC; CDR3aa: CASSLGGTADYGYTF
d_gene: TRBD2; abundance: .; j_gene: TRBJ2-3; v_gene: TRBV19; len: 18; CDR3nt: TGTGCCAGTAGTATAGGACTAGCGGGAGGGATCGGCACAGATACGCAGTATTTT; CDR3aa: CASSIGLAGGIGTDTQYF
d_gene: .; abundance: .; j_gene: TRBJ2-5; v_gene: TRBV7-9; len: 14; CDR3nt: TGTGCCAGCAGCTTAAGCCTAGGACTGGAGACCCAGTACTTC; CDR3aa: CASSLSLGLETQYF
d_gene: .; abundance: .; j_gene: TRBJ2-7; v_gene: TRBV6-6; len: 13; CDR3nt: TGTGCCAGCAGTTACGGGGGGTCCTACGAGCAGTACTTC; CDR3aa: CASSYGGSYEQYF
d_gene: .; abundance: .; j_gene: TRBJ1-5; v_gene: TRBV19; len: 16; CDR3nt: TGTGCCAGTAGTATCGTCGCATCTGGTTTTAGTCAGCCCCAGCATTTT; CDR3aa: CASSIVASGFSQPQHF
d_gene: .; abundance: once; j_gene: TRBJ1-1; v_gene: TRBV28; len: 13; CDR3nt: TGTGCCAGCAGTTTATCCGCCACAGGGCAAGCTTTCTTT; CDR3aa: CASSLSATGQAFF
d_gene: TRBD1; abundance: few; j_gene: TRBJ1-3; v_gene: TRBV6-6; len: 15; CDR3nt: TGTGCCAGCAGTTTTGAAACAGGGGCTGGAAACACCATATATTTT; CDR3aa: CASSFETGAGNTIYF
d_gene: TRBD1; abundance: .; j_gene: TRBJ1-1; v_gene: TRBV5-6; len: 15; CDR3nt: TGTGCCAGCAGCCTCGGACAGGGCTTCTTTGCTGAAGCTTTCTTT; CDR3aa: CASSLGQGFFAEAFF
d_gene: .; abundance: .; j_gene: TRBJ1-2; v_gene: TRBV30; len: 15; CDR3nt: TGTGCCTGGAGAGAAATCCGGACGGGAGGCTATGGCTACACCTTC; CDR3aa: CAWREIRTGGYGYTF
d_gene: .; abundance: few; j_gene: TRBJ2-7; v_gene: TRBV27; len: 16; CDR3nt: TGTGCCAGCAGTCCAGGACAGTACCTAAGGTTCTACGAGCAGTACTTC; CDR3aa: CASSPGQYLRFYEQYF
d_gene: .; abundance: .; j_gene: TRBJ2-7; v_gene: TRBV10-1; len: 13; CDR3nt: TGCGCCAGCCCCCCCCGGAGCGTCTACGAGCAGTACTTC; CDR3aa: CASPPRSVYEQYF
d_gene: TRBD2; abundance: .; j_gene: TRBJ2-1; v_gene: TRBV2; len: 15; CDR3nt: TGTGCCAGCGTGTCGGGGACTAGCTCCTACAATGAGCAGTTCTTC; CDR3aa: CASVSGTSSYNEQFF
d_gene: TRBD1; abundance: .; j_gene: TRBJ2-1; v_gene: TRBV30; len: 11; CDR3nt: TGTGCCGGTACAGGGGCTGGAGAGCAGTTCTTC; CDR3aa: CAGTGAGEQFF
d_gene: TRBD1; abundance: .; j_gene: TRBJ2-7; v_gene: TRBV2; len: 15; CDR3nt: TGTGCCAGCAGGGCCGACAGGGGGCAAGTGTACGAGCAGTACTTC; CDR3aa: CASRADRGQVYEQYF
d_gene: .; abundance: once; j_gene: TRBJ1-1; v_gene: TRBV4-2; len: 15; CDR3nt: TGTGCCAGCAGCCAAGGGATAGGGAGAAACACTGAAGCTTTCTTT; CDR3aa: CASSQGIGRNTEAFF
d_gene: TRBD1; abundance: .; j_gene: TRBJ1-6; v_gene: TRBV28; len: 15; CDR3nt: TGTGCCAGCAGACGGACAGGGGGCTATAATTCACCCCTCCACTTT; CDR3aa: CASRRTGGYNSPLHF
d_gene: .; abundance: .; j_gene: TRBJ1-3; v_gene: TRBV15; len: 15; CDR3nt: TGTGCCACCAGCAGAGATGGGGGGTCTGGAAACACCATATATTTT; CDR3aa: CATSRDGGSGNTIYF
d_gene: .; abundance: .; j_gene: TRBJ2-1; v_gene: TRBV4-1; len: 15; CDR3nt: TGCGCCAGCAGCCAACAGGACTCTTCATACAATGAGCAGTTCTTC; CDR3aa: CASSQQDSSYNEQFF
d_gene: TRBD1; abundance: once; j_gene: TRBJ1-5; v_gene: TRBV12-3/TRBV12-4; len: 13; CDR3nt: TGTGCCAGCAGACTCACAGGGGGACAGCCCCAGCATTTT; CDR3aa: CASRLTGGQPQHF
d_gene: TRBD2; abundance: once; j_gene: TRBJ2-5; v_gene: TRBV20-1; len: 15; CDR3nt: TGCAGTGCTAGTGTGCTAGCGGGAGGGCCGGGGACCCAGTACTTC; CDR3aa: CSASVLAGGPGTQYF
d_gene: .; abundance: .; j_gene: TRBJ1-2; v_gene: TRBV9; len: 13; CDR3nt: TGTGCCAGCAGCGTAGGTCGGAACTATGGCTACACCTTC; CDR3aa: CASSVGRNYGYTF
d_gene: .; abundance: .; j_gene: TRBJ2-2; v_gene: TRBV9; len: 14; CDR3nt: TGTGCCAGCAGCGTCCCTCCCCCCTCCGGGGAGCTGTTTTTT; CDR3aa: CASSVPPPSGELFF
d_gene: TRBD1; abundance: .; j_gene: TRBJ2-4; v_gene: TRBV7-2; len: 14; CDR3nt: TGTGCCAGCAGTACCGGGACAGCCTTAAACATTCAGTACTTC; CDR3aa: CASSTGTALNIQYF